There are a few counts of the clone carrying this T cell receptor (beta chain). Its specificity is not known. These data originate in a study of T-cell memory formation after mild COVID-19. Study observations and caveats: There was a balanced CD4/CD8 profile in clones contracting day 15 to 85, and later expanders leaned CD4+. Shrinking CD4+ clones were chiefly CM and EM; CD8+ ones were chiefly EMRA. Some clones that responded were present in memory (sampled pre-infection), which suggests cross-reactive memory joined.

The germline V gene encodes CDR1 SGHRS and CDR2 YFSETQ. CDR3 length: 15 amino acids. V lost 2 bases, J lost 4 bases, and 15 bases lay in between. TCRdb reanalysed the 5' RACE reads using MiXCR and keeps one entry per CDR3 protein. This table has roughly 150,000 distinct CDR3 sequences, 13% appearing once. Sequencing was performed on PBMCs or a T cell subset sorted from them (not recorded which). The clonotype originates from a man younger than 35 who had mild COVID-19 (a few samples of this study predate the infection). Cell type and time point are not known. The V gene is TRBV5-1, the J gene TRBJ1-2; D remains ambiguous. The CDR3: CASSFDAGIGYGYTF. CDR3 sequence (DNA): TGCGCCAGCAGCTTCGATGCAGGAATAGGCTATGGCTACACCTTC.